Following are 25 T cell receptor beta chains from one sample sequenced in a study of CD8+ T cells in alopecia areata. Sequencing relied on a cDNA template that was reverse transcribed from extracted RNA. Assay used: immunoSEQ multiplex PCR; TCRdb lists only in-frame clones, some missing. The sample holds 270,000 or so clones, roughly 50% seen once. Sample treatment: oral pan-JAK inhibitor, 5-10 mg twice daily. This specimen consisted of CD4+ T cells sorted from blood, obtained at week 24, from a patient treated with tofacitinib. Receptor source: a human donor with alopecia areata.

This clone came up many times. Other DNA sequences in this sample translate to the same CDR3. The genes are TRBV28 and TRBJ2-1, with unresolved D. Germline assignment: CDR1 MDHEN and CDR2 SYDVKM. The CDR3 runs 14 residues. V gave up 3 bases and J gave up 3 bases, with 9 bases separating them. This chain's CDR3 is CASSFGSLYNEQFF. The CDR3 region has the DNA TGTGCCAGCAGTTTTGGGTCCCTCTACAATGAGCAGTTCTTC.

The gene calls are TRBV19 and TRBJ2-7, with 8 bases aligning to TRBD1. Germline assignment: CDR1 LNHDA and CDR2 SQIVND (reference sequence). This CDR3 region has 13 residues. Trimming removed 10 bases from V and 4 bases from J; junction bases left unmatched: 9. The CDR3: CATGDRPWYEQYF. CDR3 DNA sequence: TGTGCCACGGGGGACAGGCCCTGGTACGAGCAGTACTTC.

The rearrangement uses TRBV10-3 and TRBJ2-5; D uncertain. This CDR3 has 13 amino acids. V was trimmed by 2 bases and J by 5 bases, leaving 9 bases between them. Per germline, CDR1 ENHRY and CDR2 SYGVKD. The CDR3 loop is CAISESFGETQYF. For the CDR3, the DNA is TGTGCCATCAGTGAGAGCTTCGGGGAGACCCAGTACTTC.

This rearrangement joins TRBV7-2 to TRBJ2-1; the D gene is possibly TRBD2 (5 bases). Trimming pared 1 base from V and 6 bases from J, leaving 25 bases between. CDR1 SGHTA and CDR2 FQGNSA come from the germline V gene. CDR3 length: 19 amino acids. CDR3 protein: CASSLGPMLAKSTGNEQFF. CDR3 in DNA: TGTGCCAGCAGCTTAGGCCCAATGCTAGCCAAATCTACCGGCAATGAGCAGTTCTTC.

V is TRBV30 and J is TRBJ2-1; 10 positions match TRBD2. The ends lost 2 bases at V and 4 bases at J; junction bases unmatched: 2. This CDR3 region has 14 residues. Per the germline V gene, CDR1 is GTSNPN and CDR2 is SVGIG (reference sequence). CDR3 loop: CAWSLAGGYNEQFF. CDR3 bases: TGTGCCTGGAGTTTAGCGGGGGGTTACAATGAGCAGTTCTTC.

The rearrangement links TRBV29-1 to TRBJ2-6; D unclear. Germline V lookup: CDR1 SQVTM, CDR2 ANQGSEA. Trimming shortened V by 5 bases and J by 0 bases, and 5 bases separated the two germline ends. This CDR3 comprises 13 residues. CDR3 sequence: CSVWSSGANVLTF. The CDR3 nucleotides are TGCAGCGTTTGGAGCTCTGGGGCCAACGTCCTGACTTTC.

The chain uses TRBV25-1 and TRBJ2-3, with TRBD2 as a possible D gene (6 bases). Germline V gene data show CDR1 as MGHDK and CDR2 as SYGVNS. Trimming stripped 5 bases from V and 2 bases from J, with 11 bases between. This CDR3 contains 14 residues. For the CDR3, the DNA is TGTGCCAGCAGTATGGGGGGATACACAGATACGCAGTATTTT. Protein: CASSMGGYTDTQYF.

The J gene is TRBJ2-7, the V gene TRBV6-5, with 8 bases aligning to TRBD2. The trim removed 4 bases at V and 2 bases at J, leaving 10 bases unmatched. The V gene's germline CDR1 is MNHEY and CDR2 SVGAGI. The CDR3 extends over 16 amino acids. The CDR3 DNA follows: TGTGCCAGCAGTTCCCCGGGGGGGTCGGGAGCCTACGAGCAGTACTTC. This encodes CASSSPGGSGAYEQYF.

This clone was seen a few times. The chain is built from TRBV29-1 and TRBJ2-3, with 7 bases identical to TRBD1. Germline CDR1 is SQVTM and CDR2 is ANQGSEA. The CDR3 extends over 13 amino acids. The ends lost 7 bases at V and 3 bases at J; junction bases unmatched: 7. The CDR3 bases are TGCAGCGCAGAACAGGGGAGAACAGATACGCAGTATTTT. Protein product: CSAEQGRTDTQYF.

The rearrangement links TRBV13 to TRBJ1-2; D gene unclear. The CDR3 has 13 amino acids. V was pared by 0 bases and J by 8 bases, with 10 bases between. Germline V gives CDR1 PRHDT, CDR2 FYEKMQ (reference sequence). The CDR3 reads CASSLGRSVGYTF. Here the CDR3 DNA reads TGTGCCAGCAGCTTAGGCAGATCAGTCGGCTACACCTTC.

This clone was observed at least ten times. V usage is TRBV25-1 and J usage is TRBJ2-5; D gene unclear. The germline V and J ends were trimmed by 3 bases and 3 bases, with 5 bases remaining between them. The germline V gene has CDR1 MGHDK and CDR2 SYGVNS. The CDR3 has 12 amino acids. CDR3: CASSEGKETQYF. For the CDR3, the DNA is TGTGCCAGCAGTGAGGGGAAAGAGACCCAGTACTTC.

The rearrangement links TRBV30 to TRBJ1-1; unclear D gene. The germline CDR1 and CDR2 sequences are GTSNPN and SVGIG (reference sequence). This CDR3 has 14 residues. V shed 1 base and J shed 0 bases, with 9 bases lying between them. The CDR3 spells CAWSATRVNTEAFF. In nucleotides, the CDR3 is TGTGCCTGGAGTGCTACAAGGGTGAACACTGAAGCTTTCTTT.

The chain recombines TRBV7-2 with TRBJ2-5; perhaps TRBD2 as D (5 bases). Between the trimmed V and J ends, which lost 5 bases and 5 bases, there was a span of 15 bases. This CDR3 has 14 amino acids. Per the germline V gene, CDR1 is SGHTA and CDR2 is FQGNSA. CDR3 nucleotide sequence: TGTGCCAGCAGCGCACGCCGGGGTGGCGAGACCCAGTACTTC. This sequence encodes CASSARRGGETQYF.

The chain has TRBV5-4 and TRBJ2-1, with unresolved D. Trimming cost V 6 bases and J 0 bases, with 22 bases left between them. The CDR3 runs to 18 residues. Germline CDR1 SGHNT, CDR2 YYREEE (reference sequence). As DNA, the CDR3 is TGTGCCAGCACACCTATGTCCGCACAGAAGAGCTCCTACAATGAGCAGTTCTTC. It yields the protein CASTPMSAQKSSYNEQFF.

The chain has TRBV30 and TRBJ2-2, with a weak D call TRBD2 (5 bases). Trimming cost V 8 bases and J 6 bases, with 13 bases left between them. Germline V gene lookup returns CDR1 GTSNPN and CDR2 SVGIG (reference sequence). The CDR3 has 12 residues. The CDR3 spells CAGRLGAGELFF. CDR3 nucleotide sequence: TGTGCCGGGCGGCTCGGGGCCGGGGAGCTGTTTTTT.

The V call is TRBV30, the J call TRBJ1-6, with TRBD1 as a possible D gene (6 bases). Germline V gives CDR1 GTSNPN, CDR2 SVGIG (reference sequence). Trimming stripped 0 bases from V and 10 bases from J, with 16 bases between. This CDR3 comprises 15 residues. The CDR3 sequence is CAWSVRGRQGSPLHF. In nucleotides, the CDR3 is TGTGCCTGGAGTGTAAGGGGCAGGCAGGGGTCACCCCTCCACTTT.

V and J are TRBV11-2 and TRBJ2-5; 10 nucleotides agree with TRBD2. Looked up from germline, CDR1 is SGHAT and CDR2 is FQNNGV. The CDR3 is 14 amino acids. V trimming: 5 bases; J trimming: 3 bases; junction bases outside the gene matches: 3. The chain's CDR3 is CASSLGLAKETQYF. CDR3 nucleotides: TGTGCCAGCAGCCTGGGACTAGCGAAAGAGACCCAGTACTTC.

The chain links TRBV7-3 to TRBJ2-3; D is uncertain. The germline V gene encodes CDR1 SGHTA and CDR2 FQGTGA. The CDR3 is 12 amino acids. Trimming removed 8 bases from V and 4 bases from J, with 10 bases in between. This chain's CDR3 is CASGFRSDTQYF. The CDR3 DNA follows: TGTGCCAGCGGATTCCGATCAGATACGCAGTATTTT.

This clone was observed a handful of times. The J gene is TRBJ2-6, the V gene TRBV5-5; D gene ambiguous. CDR3 length equals 15 residues. V shed 1 base and J shed 0 bases, with 5 bases lying between them. Looked up from germline, CDR1 is SGHKS and CDR2 is YYEKEE (reference sequence). For the CDR3, the DNA is TGTGCCAGCAGCTTGTTGGACTCTGGGGCCAACGTCCTGACTTTC. It specifies CASSLLDSGANVLTF.

This chain uses TRBV5-6 with TRBJ2-7; D is undetermined. Trimming took off 0 bases at V and 5 bases at J, with 6 bases between the two ends. This CDR3 contains 12 residues. Per germline, CDR1 SGHDT and CDR2 YYEEEE. The CDR3 DNA reads TGTGCCAGCAGCTTGGAGTGGAACGAGCAGTACTTC. This encodes CASSLEWNEQYF.

The chain recombines TRBV29-1 with TRBJ1-2; TRBD1 aligns across 7 bases. The CDR3 contains 14 residues. Trimming removed 3 bases from V and 6 bases from J; junction bases left unmatched: 10. Germline V gene sequence: CDR1 SQVTM, CDR2 ANQGSEA. The CDR3 DNA sequence: TGCAGCGTTGATAAGGACAGGTCTCTCGATGGCTACACCTTC. Its translation: CSVDKDRSLDGYTF.

This rearrangement joins TRBV30 to TRBJ2-5, with 7 bases that match TRBD2. Trimming took 2 bases from V and 1 from J; bases not matched to a gene: 7. The CDR3 spans 15 residues. The germline V gene encodes CDR1 GTSNPN and CDR2 SVGIG (reference sequence). CDR3 DNA: TGTGCCTGGAGTAGGGGCTCTAGCGGCCAAGAGACCCAGTACTTC. It translates to CAWSRGSSGQETQYF.

The V gene is TRBV5-1, the J gene TRBJ2-3; no firm D call. V lost 5 bases and J lost 6, with 22 bases in between. Germline V lookup: CDR1 SGHRS, CDR2 YFSETQ. The CDR3 contains 16 residues. The CDR3 here is CASRGPLKLEGDTQYF. CDR3 bases: TGCGCCAGCAGGGGCCCTCTCAAGCTCGAAGGGGATACGCAGTATTTT.

There are a few counts of this clone. The chain recombines TRBV5-1 with TRBJ1-2; 10 bases fit TRBD1. CDR1 SGHRS and CDR2 YFSETQ come from the germline V gene. V was pared by 4 bases and J by 6 bases, with 6 bases of the junction left unmatched. This CDR3 is 14 amino acids long. The CDR3 protein is CASSAGQGNDGYTF. The CDR3 DNA is TGCGCCAGCAGCGCGGGACAGGGGAACGATGGCTACACCTTC.

In this sample, this clone turned up many times. V gene TRBV4-2 combines with J gene TRBJ1-5; possible D gene TRBD1, 5 bases. The CDR3 contains 16 residues. CDR1 LGHNA and CDR2 YNFKEQ come from the germline V gene. Trimming took off 0 bases at V and 6 bases at J, with 15 bases between the two ends. CDR3 DNA: TGTGCCAGCAGCCAAGATTACGGCGAAAGGGGTCAGCCCCAGCATTTT. Encoded protein: CASSQDYGERGQPQHF.